This entry describes one T cell receptor beta chain. The entry originates in a study of blood T cell repertoires in COVID-19. For the study at large: The United States, Italy and Spain were the sources of the acute and convalescent COVID-19 samples. Sample material is recorded as cDNA or gDNA derived from T cells, B-cell-depleted T cells, or PBMCs.

Germline loops: CDR1 SGHKS, CDR2 YYEKEE (reference sequence). V shed 4 bases and J 3 bases; nucleotides not matched to a gene: 6. The CDR3 loop spans 14 amino acids. As originally analysed: Amplification from reference gene primers served as the basis for estimated nucleated cell counts. TCRdb keeps only in-frame clones here, not all; method: immunoSEQ multiplex PCR. The V and J calls and clone size come from that table; D and trimming were worked out from the DNA. In the table there are about 140,000 clones, approximately 85% of which are singletons. The TCR comes from a man between 50 and 59 years old with acute or convalescent COVID-19. The J gene is TRBJ1-2, the V gene TRBV5-5; 7 bases match TRBD1. Sequenced material: peripheral blood. CDR3 coding DNA: TGTGCCAGCAGCGGCCAGGGGGGAGACTATGGCTACACCTTC. This gives the protein CASSGQGGDYGYTF.